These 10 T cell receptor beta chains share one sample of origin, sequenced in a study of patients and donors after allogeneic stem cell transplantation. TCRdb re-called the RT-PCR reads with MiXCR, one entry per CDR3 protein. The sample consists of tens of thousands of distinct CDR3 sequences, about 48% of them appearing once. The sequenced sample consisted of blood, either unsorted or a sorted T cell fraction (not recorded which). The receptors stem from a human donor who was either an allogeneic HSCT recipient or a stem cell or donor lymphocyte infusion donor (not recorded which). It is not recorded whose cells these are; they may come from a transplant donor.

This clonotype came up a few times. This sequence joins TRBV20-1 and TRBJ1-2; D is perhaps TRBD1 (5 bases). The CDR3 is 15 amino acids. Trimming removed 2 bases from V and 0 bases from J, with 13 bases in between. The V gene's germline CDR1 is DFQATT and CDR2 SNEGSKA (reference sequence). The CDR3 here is CSARSRQNANYGYTF. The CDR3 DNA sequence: TGCAGTGCTAGATCCCGACAGAACGCTAACTATGGCTACACCTTC.

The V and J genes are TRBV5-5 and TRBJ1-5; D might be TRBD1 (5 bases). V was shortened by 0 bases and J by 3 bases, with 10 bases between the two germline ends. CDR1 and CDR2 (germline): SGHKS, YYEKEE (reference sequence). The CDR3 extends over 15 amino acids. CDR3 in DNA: TGTGCCAGCAGCTTGGAAGGGACCTACAATCAGCCCCAGCATTTT. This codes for CASSLEGTYNQPQHF.

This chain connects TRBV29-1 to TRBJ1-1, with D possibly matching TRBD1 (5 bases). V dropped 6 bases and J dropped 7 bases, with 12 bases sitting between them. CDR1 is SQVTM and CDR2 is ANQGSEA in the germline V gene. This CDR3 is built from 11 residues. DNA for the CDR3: TGCAGCGTGGGGCTAGTCGGTGAAGCTTTCTTT. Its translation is CSVGLVGEAFF.

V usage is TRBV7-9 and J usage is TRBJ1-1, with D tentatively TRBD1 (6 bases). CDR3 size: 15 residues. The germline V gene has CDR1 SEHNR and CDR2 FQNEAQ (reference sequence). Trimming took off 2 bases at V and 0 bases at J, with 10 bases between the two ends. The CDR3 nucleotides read TGTGCCAGCAGCTTATGGGGGGGCCTGAACACTGAAGCTTTCTTT. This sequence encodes CASSLWGGLNTEAFF.

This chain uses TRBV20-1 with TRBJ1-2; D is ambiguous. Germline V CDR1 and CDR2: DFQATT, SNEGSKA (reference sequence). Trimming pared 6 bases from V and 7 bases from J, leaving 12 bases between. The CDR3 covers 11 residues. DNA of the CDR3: TGCAGTGCGTTGGGCGCCGGTGGCTACACCTTC. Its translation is CSALGAGGYTF.

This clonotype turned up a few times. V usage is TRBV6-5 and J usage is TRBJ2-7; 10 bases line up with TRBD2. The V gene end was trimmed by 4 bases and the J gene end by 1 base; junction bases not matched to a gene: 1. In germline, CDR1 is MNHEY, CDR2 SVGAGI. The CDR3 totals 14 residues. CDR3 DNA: TGTGCCAGCAGTTCGACTAGCGGGTCCTACGAGCAGTACTTC. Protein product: CASSSTSGSYEQYF.

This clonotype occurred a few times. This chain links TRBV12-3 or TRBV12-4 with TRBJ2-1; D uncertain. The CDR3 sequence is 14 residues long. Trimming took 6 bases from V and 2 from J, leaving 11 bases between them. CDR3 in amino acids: CASRSTATYNEQFF. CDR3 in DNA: TGTGCCAGCAGGTCCACTGCTACCTACAATGAGCAGTTCTTC.

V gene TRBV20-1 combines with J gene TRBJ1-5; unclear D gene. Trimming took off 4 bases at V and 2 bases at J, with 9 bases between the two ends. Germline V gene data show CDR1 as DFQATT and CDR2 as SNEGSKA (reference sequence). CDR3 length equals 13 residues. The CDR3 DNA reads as TGCAGTGCTATGAAGGAGGGCAATCAGCCCCAGCATTTT. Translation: CSAMKEGNQPQHF.

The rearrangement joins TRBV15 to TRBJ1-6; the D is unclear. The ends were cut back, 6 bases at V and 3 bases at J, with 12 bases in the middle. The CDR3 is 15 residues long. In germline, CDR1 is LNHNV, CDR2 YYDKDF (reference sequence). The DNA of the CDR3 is TGTGCCACCAGTAGGAACCCCGACTATAATTCACCCCTCCACTTT. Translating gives CATSRNPDYNSPLHF.

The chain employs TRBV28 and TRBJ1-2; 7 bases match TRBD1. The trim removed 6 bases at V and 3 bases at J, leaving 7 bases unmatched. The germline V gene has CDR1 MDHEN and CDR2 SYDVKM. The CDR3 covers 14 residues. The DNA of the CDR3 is TGTGCCAGCAGCCTTCCCGGGACAGACTATGGCTACACCTTC. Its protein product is CASSLPGTDYGYTF.